These 19 T cell receptor beta chains came from one sample sequenced in a study of blood T cell repertoires in COVID-19. The data were produced by immunoSEQ multiplex PCR, yet TCRdb's version contains in-frame clones alone and is incomplete. Among around 170,000 clones listed, 80% to 85% were seen once. The sample taken for sequencing was peripheral blood. These receptors were obtained from a woman of 80 years or more with COVID-19, enrolled during active disease.

This clone occurred a few times. The V gene is TRBV10-3, the J gene TRBJ2-7; D perhaps matches TRBD2 (6 bases). The V and J ends lost 3 bases and 4 bases respectively, with 19 bases between them. The germline V gene has CDR1 ENHRY and CDR2 SYGVKD. This CDR3 is built from 16 residues. CDR3 bases: TGTGCCATCAGTGAAGGAATTGGGGTTGGAGGGTACGAGCAGTACTTC. Its protein is CAISEGIGVGGYEQYF.

The J gene is TRBJ1-1, the V gene TRBV10-3; 8 bases fit TRBD1. Germline CDR1 ENHRY, CDR2 SYGVKD. The ends lost 10 bases at V and 1 base at J; junction bases unmatched: 17. This CDR3 region has 17 residues. The CDR3 loop reads CATRRSIFDRGNTEAFF. The CDR3, as DNA: TGTGCCACTCGTCGTAGTATCTTCGACAGGGGGAACACTGAAGCTTTCTTT.

CDR3 loop: CASSYLPGQGATEAFF. The CDR3 coding sequence is TGTGCCAGCAGTTACCTCCCGGGACAGGGGGCAACTGAAGCTTTCTTT. The rearrangement links TRBV6-5 to TRBJ1-1, with TRBD1 matching 12 bases. V gave up 2 bases and J gave up 5 bases; unmatched junction bases: 6. The CDR3 length is 16 residues. Germline CDR1 and CDR2: MNHEY and SVGAGI.

The rearrangement uses TRBV7-2 and TRBJ2-1; the D gene is possibly TRBD1 (5 bases). V was clipped by 1 base and J by 0 bases, with 16 bases between them. Looked up from germline, CDR1 is SGHTA and CDR2 is FQGNSA. The CDR3 is 18 residues long. Here the CDR3 reads CASSLDRKGQGSYNEQFF. In DNA form, the CDR3 reads TGTGCCAGCAGCTTAGACCGGAAGGGGCAGGGCTCCTACAATGAGCAGTTCTTC.

The CDR3 bases are TGCAGTGCTAGTTCGCCGACAGGCACCTACGAGCAGTACTTC. Protein sequence: CSASSPTGTYEQYF. The chain has TRBV20-1 and TRBJ2-7; D perhaps matches TRBD1 (6 bases). Germline V gives CDR1 DFQATT, CDR2 SNEGSKA (reference sequence). With 3 bases removed from V and 2 bases from J, the gap between germline ends came to 14 bases. The CDR3 is 14 residues long.

The chain joins TRBV11-2 to TRBJ1-2, with 9 bases fitting TRBD1. Per germline, CDR1 SGHAT and CDR2 FQNNGV. The V gene end was trimmed by 1 base and the J gene end by 7 bases; junction bases not matched to a gene: 4. The CDR3 has 14 amino acids. CDR3 sequence: CASSLGGTGSGYTF. CDR3 coding DNA: TGTGCCAGCAGCTTAGGGGGGACAGGGTCTGGCTACACCTTC. The entire variable domain, with the rest obtained from reference TRBV11-2 and TRBJ1-2, is as follows: EAGVAQSPRYKIIEKRQSVAFWCNPISGHATLYWYQQILGQGPKLLIQFQNNGVVDDSQLPKDRFSAERLKGVDSTLKIQPAKLEDSAVYLCASSLGGTGSGYTFGSGTRLTVV.

The rearrangement uses TRBV28 and TRBJ1-6; 7 bases map to TRBD1. The CDR3 consists of 18 residues. Trimming removed 6 bases from V and 4 bases from J; junction bases left unmatched: 15. Germline CDR1 and CDR2: MDHEN and SYDVKM. CDR3 DNA sequence: TGTGCCAGCAGCCTGAGAATACAGGGGTCCCTATATAATTCACCCCTCCACTTT. Protein product: CASSLRIQGSLYNSPLHF.

The J gene is TRBJ1-2, the V gene TRBV20-1; D gene uncertain. The CDR3 has 9 residues. V lost 3 bases to trimming and J lost 10 bases, with 6 bases between them. Germline V lookup: CDR1 DFQATT, CDR2 SNEGSKA (reference sequence). CDR3 loop: CSASPSYTF. CDR3 nucleotides: TGCAGTGCTAGTCCGTCCTACACCTTC.

The CDR3 sequence is CASSVGVVDTGELFF. The DNA for the CDR3 is TGCGCCAGCAGCGTCGGAGTAGTGGACACCGGGGAGCTGTTTTTT. The chain combines TRBV5-1 with TRBJ2-2; D is ambiguous. The CDR3 is made up of 15 amino acids. Germline values: CDR1 SGHRS, CDR2 YFSETQ. With 4 bases removed from V and 3 bases from J, the gap between germline ends came to 13 bases. Full variable domain (rest looked up from reference TRBV5-1 and TRBJ2-2): KAGVTQTPRYLIKTRGQQVTLSCSPISGHRSVSWYQQTPGQGLQFLFEYFSETQRNKGNFPGRFSGRQFSNSRSEMNVSTLELGDSALYLCASSVGVVDTGELFFGEGSRLTVL.

This clone was detected only once. The chain uses TRBV12-3 or TRBV12-4 and TRBJ1-1; 7 nucleotides agree with TRBD1. The length of the CDR3 is 11 residues. V trimming: 6 bases; J trimming: 10 bases; junction bases outside the gene matches: 5. The CDR3 nucleotides are TGTGCCAGCAGGCAGGGGGAGGTAGCTTTCTTT. Translating it yields CASRQGEVAFF.

The V call is TRBV15, the J call TRBJ1-2; weak D call: TRBD1 (5 bases). The germline gives CDR1 LNHNV, CDR2 YYDKDF (reference sequence). The V and J ends lost 6 bases and 2 bases respectively, with 13 bases between them. CDR3 size: 14 residues. CDR3 region: CATRFGGENYGYTF. Here the CDR3 DNA reads TGTGCCACCAGGTTCGGAGGGGAAAACTATGGCTACACCTTC. Combining the CDR3 with reference TRBV15 and TRBJ1-2 gives the whole variable domain DAMVIQNPRYQVTQFGKPVTLSCSQTLNHNVMYWYQQKSSQAPKLLFHYYDKDFNNEADTPDNFQSRRPNTSFCFLDIRSPGLGDTAMYLCATRFGGENYGYTFGSGTRLTVV.

The CDR3 DNA sequence: TGTGCCAGCAGCTTGGGGCTCGAGCAGTACTTC. Translating gives CASSLGLEQYF. The chain is built from TRBV7-9 and TRBJ2-7; D possibly corresponds to TRBD1 (5 bases). Germline V gene lookup returns CDR1 SEHNR and CDR2 FQNEAQ (reference sequence). V was trimmed by 3 bases and J by 6 bases, leaving 6 bases between them. The CDR3 runs 11 residues.

The CDR3, as DNA: TGTGCCACCAGTGTTACAGGGGGCAGTGATACGCAGTATTTT. Its translation is CATSVTGGSDTQYF. The genes are TRBV24-1 and TRBJ2-3; 9 positions match TRBD1. CDR3 length: 14 residues. Germline V CDR1 and CDR2: KGHDR, SFDVKD. V shed 5 bases, J shed 6 bases, and the junction held 5 bases outside the gene matches.

This clone appeared once. The chain recombines TRBV11-2 with TRBJ2-3; D is possibly TRBD2 (6 bases). The germline V gene has CDR1 SGHAT and CDR2 FQNNGV. Trimming took off 0 bases at V and 1 base at J, with 11 bases between the two ends. The CDR3 consists of 16 residues. As DNA, the CDR3 is TGTGCCAGCAGCTTAGAAGTTGCTAGCGGCACAGATACGCAGTATTTT. Translation: CASSLEVASGTDTQYF. The whole variable domain, filled in from reference TRBV11-2 and TRBJ2-3, reads EAGVAQSPRYKIIEKRQSVAFWCNPISGHATLYWYQQILGQGPKLLIQFQNNGVVDDSQLPKDRFSAERLKGVDSTLKIQPAKLEDSAVYLCASSLEVASGTDTQYFGPGTRLTVL.

The sample holds one count of this clone. V gene TRBV5-6 combines with J gene TRBJ1-1; no firm D call. V was cut by 4 bases and J by 4 bases, with 17 bases left in between. Per germline, CDR1 SGHDT and CDR2 YYEEEE. This CDR3 has 15 residues. The CDR3 reads CASSLPPLRATEAFF. Written as DNA, the CDR3 is TGTGCCAGCAGCCTTCCACCGCTGAGGGCCACTGAAGCTTTCTTT.

The chain is built from TRBV12-3 or TRBV12-4 and TRBJ2-1; the D gene is possibly TRBD2 (6 bases). The germline V and J ends were trimmed by 5 bases and 9 bases, with 14 bases remaining between them. This CDR3 region has 13 residues. CDR3 protein: CASSPVRRGEQFF. CDR3 coding DNA: TGTGCCAGCAGTCCCGTTAGGAGGGGTGAGCAGTTCTTC.

The chain has TRBV9 and TRBJ2-3, with a possible D match to TRBD2 (6 bases). V shed 0 bases and J shed 2 bases, with 10 bases lying between them. Germline-derived CDR1 and CDR2 are SGDLS and YYNGEE. The CDR3 runs to 15 residues. CDR3 sequence reads: CASSVDSGLTDTQYF. DNA of the CDR3: TGTGCCAGCAGCGTAGATAGCGGACTCACAGATACGCAGTATTTT. Drawing the rest from reference TRBV9 and TRBJ2-3, the complete variable domain is DSGVTQTPKHLITATGQRVTLRCSPRSGDLSVYWYQQSLDQGLQFLIQYYNGEERAKGNILERFSAQQFPDLHSELNLSSLELGDSALYFCASSVDSGLTDTQYFGPGTRLTVL.

The rearrangement uses TRBV7-2 and TRBJ1-2; 11 nucleotides align to TRBD1. The CDR3 extends over 14 amino acids. Germline assignment: CDR1 SGHTA and CDR2 FQGNSA. The junction had 3 bases not matched to a gene; V was cut back by 5 bases and J by 4 bases. CDR3 region: CASSAGTGGYGYTF. CDR3 nucleotides: TGTGCCAGCAGCGCCGGGACAGGGGGCTATGGCTACACCTTC.

The CDR3 reads CASSLRAQPQHF. The CDR3 coding sequence is TGTGCCAGCAGTTTGAGGGCTCAGCCCCAGCATTTT. The chain carries TRBV12-3 or TRBV12-4 and TRBJ1-5, with D uncertain. V was shortened by 3 bases and J by 6 bases, with 6 bases between the two germline ends. CDR3 size: 12 residues.